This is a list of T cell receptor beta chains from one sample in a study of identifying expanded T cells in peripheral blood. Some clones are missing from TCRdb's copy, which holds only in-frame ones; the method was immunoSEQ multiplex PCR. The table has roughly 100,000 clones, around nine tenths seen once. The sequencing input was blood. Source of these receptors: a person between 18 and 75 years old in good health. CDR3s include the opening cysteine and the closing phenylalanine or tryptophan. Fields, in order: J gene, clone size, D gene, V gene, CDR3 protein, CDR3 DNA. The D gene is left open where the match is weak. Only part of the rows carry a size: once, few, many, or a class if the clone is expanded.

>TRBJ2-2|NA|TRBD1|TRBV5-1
CASSAGGFNTGELFF
TGCGCCAGCAGCGCAGGGGGCTTCAACACCGGGGAGCTGTTTTTT
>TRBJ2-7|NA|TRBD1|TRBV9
CASSDRDRENEQYF
TGTGCCAGCAGCGACCGGGACAGAGAAAACGAGCAGTACTTC
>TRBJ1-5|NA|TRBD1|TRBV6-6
CASSPTGGTGNQPQHF
TGTGCCAGCAGTCCCACAGGGGGCACAGGCAATCAGCCCCAGCATTTT
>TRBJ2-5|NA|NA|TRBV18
CASSSKSGTHQETQYF
TGTGCCAGCTCATCAAAATCAGGGACACACCAAGAGACCCAGTACTTC
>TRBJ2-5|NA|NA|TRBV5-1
CASSFPSQETQYF
TGCGCCAGCAGCTTCCCCTCCCAAGAGACCCAGTACTTC
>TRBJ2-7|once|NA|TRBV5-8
CASSLRQSYEQYF
TGTGCCAGCAGCTTGCGACAGTCCTACGAGCAGTACTTC
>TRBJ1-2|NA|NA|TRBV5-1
CASSLVGATYGYTF
TGCGCCAGCAGCTTGGTGGGGGCCACCTATGGCTACACCTTC
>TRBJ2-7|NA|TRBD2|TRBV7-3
CASSLRKGTSGRARWEQYF
TGTGCCAGCAGCTTAAGGAAGGGGACTAGCGGGAGGGCCCGGTGGGAGCAGTACTTC
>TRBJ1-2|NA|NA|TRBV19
CASSIGQPYYGYTF
TGTGCCAGTAGTATCGGGCAGCCCTACTATGGCTACACCTTC
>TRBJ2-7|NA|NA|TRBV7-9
CASSLAGTSYEQYF
TGTGCCAGCAGCTTAGCGGGGACCTCCTACGAGCAGTACTTC
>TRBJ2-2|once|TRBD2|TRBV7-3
CASSEGLAGPPINTGELFF
TGTGCCAGCAGCGAGGGACTAGCGGGTCCTCCGATTAACACCGGGGAGCTGTTTTTT
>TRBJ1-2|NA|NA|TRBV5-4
CASSLERIDYGYTF
TGTGCCAGCAGCTTGGAACGGATTGACTATGGCTACACCTTC
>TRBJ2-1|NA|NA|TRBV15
CATSRDEGEAGYNEQFF
TGTGCCACCAGCAGAGATGAGGGGGAGGCAGGCTACAATGAGCAGTTCTTC
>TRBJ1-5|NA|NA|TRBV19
CASSIEGNQPQHF
TGTGCCAGTAGTATAGAAGGGAACCAGCCCCAGCATTTT
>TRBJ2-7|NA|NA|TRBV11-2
CASSQATTGTEQYF
TGTGCCAGCAGCCAGGCTACAACCGGGACCGAGCAGTACTTC
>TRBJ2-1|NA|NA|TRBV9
CASSTSDSSYNEQFF
TGTGCCAGCAGCACCTCGGACAGCTCCTACAATGAGCAGTTCTTC
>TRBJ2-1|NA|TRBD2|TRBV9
CASSVGSSLAGAEQFF
TGTGCCAGCAGCGTAGGGAGTAGTCTAGCGGGAGCTGAGCAGTTCTTC
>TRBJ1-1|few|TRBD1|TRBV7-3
CASSLTRDSSAFF
TGTGCCAGCAGCTTAACACGGGACAGTTCCGCTTTCTTT
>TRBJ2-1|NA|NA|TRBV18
CASSGGHYNEQFF
TGTGCCAGCTCAGGGGGACACTACAATGAGCAGTTCTTC
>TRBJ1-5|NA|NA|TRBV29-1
CSVLSVNQPQHF
TGCAGCGTTTTGTCAGTCAATCAGCCCCAGCATTTT
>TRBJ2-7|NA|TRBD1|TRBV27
CASSFLRGQGYEQYF
TGTGCCAGCAGTTTCCTAAGGGGACAGGGCTACGAGCAGTACTTC
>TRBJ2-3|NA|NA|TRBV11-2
CASSLDGTQYF
TGTGCCAGCAGCTTAGATGGTACGCAGTATTTT
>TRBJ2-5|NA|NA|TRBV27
CAAAGGPLKETQYF
TGTGCCGCGGCCGGGGGACCTCTGAAAGAGACCCAGTACTTC
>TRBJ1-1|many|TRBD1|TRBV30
CAWKTDRGPGTEAFF
TGTGCCTGGAAGACGGACAGGGGCCCGGGCACTGAAGCTTTCTTT
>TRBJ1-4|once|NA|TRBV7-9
CASSLVWRTAEFNEKLFF
TGTGCCAGCAGCTTAGTTTGGAGGACCGCCGAGTTTAATGAAAAACTGTTTTTT
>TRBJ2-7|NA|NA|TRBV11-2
CASSLEGGYEQYF
TGTGCCAGCAGCTTAGAGGGGGGCTACGAGCAGTACTTC
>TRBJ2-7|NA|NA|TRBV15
CATSRGDSYEQYF
TGTGCCACCAGCAGGGGAGACTCCTACGAGCAGTACTTC
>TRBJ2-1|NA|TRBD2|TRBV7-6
CASSYVGEGKQFF
TGTGCCAGCAGCTACGTCGGGGAGGGGAAGCAGTTCTTC
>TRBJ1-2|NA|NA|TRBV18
CASSPEGRYGYTF
TGTGCCAGCTCACCTGAAGGGCGCTATGGCTACACCTTC
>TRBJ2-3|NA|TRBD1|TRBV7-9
CASSRTGGPDTQYF
TGTGCCAGCAGCAGAACAGGGGGACCAGATACGCAGTATTTT
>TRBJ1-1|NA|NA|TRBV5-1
CASSFGHDTEAFF
TGCGCCAGCAGCTTTGGGCACGACACTGAAGCTTTCTTT
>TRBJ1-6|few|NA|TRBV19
CASTLQGSSSTPLHF
TGTGCCAGTACCTTACAGGGTTCATCCTCGACACCCCTCCACTTT
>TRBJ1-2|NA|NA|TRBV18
CASSTGRDYGYTF
TGTGCCAGCTCAACGGGACGGGACTATGGCTACACCTTC
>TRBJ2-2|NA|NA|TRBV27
CASSLLIITGTGELFF
TGTGCCAGCAGTTTATTGATTATAACTGGCACCGGGGAGCTGTTTTTT
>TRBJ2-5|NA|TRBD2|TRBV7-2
CASSSARTSGGALETQYF
TGTGCCAGCAGCTCAGCGAGGACTAGCGGGGGGGCTCTCGAGACCCAGTACTTC
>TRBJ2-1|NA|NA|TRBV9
CASSVEGGNEQFF
TGTGCCAGCAGCGTAGAAGGAGGTAATGAGCAGTTCTTC
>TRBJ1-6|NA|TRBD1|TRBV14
CASSARQGYSPLHF
TGTGCCAGCAGCGCCCGACAGGGGTATTCACCCCTCCACTTT
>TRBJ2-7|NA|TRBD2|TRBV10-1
CASSGDLAGSYNEQYF
TGCGCCAGCAGTGGGGACCTAGCGGGGAGTTACAACGAGCAGTACTTC
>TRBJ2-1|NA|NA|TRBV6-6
CASSYQQNSYNEQFF
TGTGCCAGCAGTTACCAGCAGAATTCCTACAATGAGCAGTTCTTC
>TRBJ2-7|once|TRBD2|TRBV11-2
CASSLRASGRAYEQYF
TGTGCCAGCAGCTTAAGGGCTAGCGGGAGGGCCTACGAGCAGTACTTC
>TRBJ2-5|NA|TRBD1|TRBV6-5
CASSYSRGRGEQYF
TGTGCCAGCAGTTACTCCAGGGGGCGCGGGGAGCAGTACTTC